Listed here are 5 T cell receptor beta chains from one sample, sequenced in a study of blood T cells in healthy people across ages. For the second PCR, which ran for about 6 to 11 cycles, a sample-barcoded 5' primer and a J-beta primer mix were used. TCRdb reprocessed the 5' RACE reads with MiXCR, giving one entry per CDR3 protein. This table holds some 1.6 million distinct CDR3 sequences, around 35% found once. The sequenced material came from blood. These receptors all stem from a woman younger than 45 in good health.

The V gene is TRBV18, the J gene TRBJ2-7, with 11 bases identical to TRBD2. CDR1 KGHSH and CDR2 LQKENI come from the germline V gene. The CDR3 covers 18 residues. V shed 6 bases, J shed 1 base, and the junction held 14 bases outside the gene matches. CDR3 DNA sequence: TGTGCCAGCTCCCGTTGGGGACTAGCGGACAGTCCGTCCTACGAGCAGTACTTC. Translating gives CASSRWGLADSPSYEQYF.

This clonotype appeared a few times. The CDR3 spells CSARDPGGNYYNEQFF. The CDR3 nucleotides read TGCAGTGCTAGAGATCCAGGCGGGAATTACTACAATGAGCAGTTCTTC. The chain joins TRBV20-1 to TRBJ2-1, with D perhaps matching TRBD2 (6 bases). This CDR3 spans 16 amino acids. Germline V gene sequence: CDR1 DFQATT, CDR2 SNEGSKA (reference sequence). V was shortened by 0 bases and J by 3 bases, with 15 bases between the two germline ends.

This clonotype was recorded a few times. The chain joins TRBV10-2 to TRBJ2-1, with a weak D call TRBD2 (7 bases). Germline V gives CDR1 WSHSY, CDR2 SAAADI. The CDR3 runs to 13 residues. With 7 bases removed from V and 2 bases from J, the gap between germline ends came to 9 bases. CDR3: CASKGGAYNEQFF. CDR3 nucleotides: TGCGCCAGCAAGGGGGGGGCCTACAATGAGCAGTTCTTC.

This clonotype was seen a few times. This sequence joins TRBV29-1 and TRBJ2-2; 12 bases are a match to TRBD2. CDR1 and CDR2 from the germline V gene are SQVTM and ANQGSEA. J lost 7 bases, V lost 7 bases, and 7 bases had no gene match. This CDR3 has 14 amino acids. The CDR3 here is CSARLAGEGGELFF. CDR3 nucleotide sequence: TGCAGCGCAAGACTAGCGGGAGAAGGCGGGGAGCTGTTTTTT.

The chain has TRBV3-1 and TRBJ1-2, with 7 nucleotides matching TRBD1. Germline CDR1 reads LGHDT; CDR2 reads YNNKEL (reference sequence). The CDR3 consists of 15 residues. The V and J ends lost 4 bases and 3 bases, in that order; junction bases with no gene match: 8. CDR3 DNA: TGTGCCAGCAGCCTCCGAGGGGGCCAGGACTATGGCTACACCTTC. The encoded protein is CASSLRGGQDYGYTF.